This note documents a single TCR beta chain sequence. A history of autoimmune disease or systemic immunosuppression excluded patients. Sequenced by immunoSEQ multiplex PCR; TCRdb stores in-frame clones only, minus some. Here the sample spans more than 75,000 clones, about four fifths being singletons. V trimming: 4 bases; J trimming: 0 bases; junction bases outside the gene matches: 13. The CDR3 extends over 20 amino acids. CDR1 SGHRS and CDR2 YFSETQ come from the germline V gene. The data belong to a study of OX40 agonist ivuxolimab in advanced cancers. The receptor was isolated from an adult with an advanced solid tumor such as melanoma, head and neck, liver or kidney cancer. The genes are TRBV5-1 and TRBJ2-6; 10 bases agree with TRBD1. This specimen was CD4+ or CD8+ T cells sorted from blood, taken in a trial of the OX40 agonist ivuxolimab. CDR3 residues: CASSPRAGTGVNSGANVLTF. CDR3 coding DNA: TGCGCCAGCAGCCCCCGCGCCGGGACAGGGGTGAACTCTGGGGCCAACGTCCTGACTTTC.